This entry features one TCR beta chain sequence. Its antigen is still unknown. No much larger clonotype is one base removed from it; base qualities were not supplied. Germline trimming amounts to 1 base on V and 1 base on J, with 4 as the count of junction bases outside the gene matches. There are 16 amino acids in the CDR3, from cysteine to phenylalanine inclusive. Just the 48-base CDR3 DNA is kept, in frame starting at base 1. The germline V gene supplies CDR1 MGHDK and CDR2 SYGVNS. The cohort consisted of some 670 healthy bone marrow donors. At the time of sampling, every cohort member was nominally healthy, though immune exposures that went unrecorded were likely present. The donor tested CMV seronegative and was one of the 352 seronegative cohort members. A peripheral blood sample was collected from each donor, and TCR beta sequencing was performed on peripheral blood mononuclear cells. Genomic DNA extraction from the blood cell samples was performed with the Qiagen DNeasy Blood Extraction Kit.

This entry belongs to a study of cytomegalovirus exposure and HLA in healthy donors (dated by TCRdb to about 2017). Regarding the research as a whole: In an earlier analysis of under 750 of the donors, 276 Gb of sequence data and some 100 million unique TCR beta sequences from about 179 million T cells were reported. To decide whether each TCR beta V gene segment behaved as functional or pseudogenic, an earlier analysis of fewer than 750 of the donors relied on high-throughput TCR beta sequencing. The number of donors typed differed by locus, with about 629-640 for A, B, C, DRB1 and DQB1, around 500 for DQA1, nearly 610 for DPA1, and under 490 for DPB1. Several DR-DQ haplotypes were handled as single units for association and clustering because linkage in the cohort was strong. Rather than using new phenotypic data, the later analysis identified candidate immune exposures from TCR beta sequences and from how often those sequences occurred across donors. Across 300 to 400 genotyped donors of the cohort, an average of approximately 220,000 unique TCR beta nucleotide sequences per donor were sequenced, and 15% to 20% of those sequences were non-productive. Along with the roughly 700-subject first cohort, a separate validation cohort of over a hundred different subjects was used. An early release that covered about 600 HLA-typed donors contained approximately 300 gigabases of sequencing data and tens of millions of unique TCR sequences. Every discovery cohort repertoire had been produced on one sequencing platform. A later genetic analysis took genome-wide SNP genotypes for about three fifths of the 666 donors and used that subset as a discovery cohort. The study aimed to test whether signatures of past pathogen exposure could be identified by cataloging public T cell receptors. HLA typing covered class I and class II loci at four-digit resolution. Of the approximately 400 genotyped donors, less than 85% were placed in the genetic ancestry cluster associated with self-reported Caucasian donors. Donor age, sex, ethnicity and CMV serostatus were collected together with the repertoire data. The study profiled the T cell repertoires of 500 to 800 subjects by immunosequencing and related them to cytomegalovirus serostatus. High-throughput TCR immunosequencing, statistical association of individual TCRs with disease status, and machine learning were combined to predict cytomegalovirus infection status. To study patterns of TCR occurrence, a later analysis re-analyzed previously published TCR beta repertoires from 666 donors and added high-resolution HLA genotyping.

Libraries were built with the immunoSEQ multiplex PCR assay. The multiplex PCR relied on a mix of 60 forward primers for TCR Vbeta segments and 13 reverse primers for TCR Jbeta segments. The CDR3 region of rearranged TCR beta genes was amplified from genomic DNA with a multiplex PCR assay. On the Illumina HiSeq System, the amplified TCR beta libraries were sequenced as 87-base-pair reads. Per the source publication's procedure: A later analysis counted some 74 million unique TCR beta chains across the 666 repertoires, and 9 million to 14 million of these chains were shared by at least two donors. A nearest-neighbor algorithm error-corrected the raw reads and collapsed the reads into unique sequences, merging closely related sequences to remove PCR and sequencing errors. Alignment of CDR3 sequences to IMGT reference sequences was used to assign V, D and J gene segments. For a sequence to be retained, at least a six-nucleotide match to both a V gene segment and a J gene segment was required. A rearrangement was called productive if the CDR3 had no stop codons and remained in frame with V and J, and every other rearrangement was called non-productive. CDR3 was defined by IMGT convention, running from the second conserved V-encoded cysteine to the conserved J-encoded phenylalanine. Sequences without an unambiguous match to a single V gene segment were excluded from the earlier analysis of 500 to 700 of the donors. An earlier analysis of a few hundred of the donors called V segments functional above 56.7% productive rearrangements and segregating when the between-donor standard deviation exceeded 5%. A statistical classification framework was developed to diagnose cytomegalovirus status using the catalog of TCR beta chain sequences. In a later analysis, V and J genes were assigned by comparing TCR nucleotide sequences against IMGT/GENE-DB human TR gene sequences. In a later analysis, CDR3 sequences and most-parsimonious VDJ recombination scenarios were assigned using the TCRdist pipeline. In a later analysis, each TCR beta chain was defined by its CDR3 amino acid sequence together with its V-gene family, and reads lacking a unique V-gene family were excluded. In a later analysis, 450 to 600 highly shared, low-generation-probability nucleotide sequences were removed to address suspected cross-contamination and a sequencing artifact. In a later analysis, a clonal expansion index was calculated for each public chain from normalized within-repertoire ranks of inferred template counts. In a later analysis, generation probabilities were computed with a VDJ recombination model fitted to out-of-frame rearrangements, and the resulting probabilities were checked against IGoR. Hypergeometric tests were used in a later analysis to score TCR-TCR, TCR-HLA and TCR-CMV co-occurrence, with a repertoire-size bias correction applied to the TCR pairs. To estimate false discovery rates, a later analysis permuted the HLA or CMV assignments 20 times. A later analysis grouped co-occurring TCRs with DBSCAN, adding TCRdist sequence similarity when clustering within HLA-allele-positive subsets. Repertoires with fewer than 30,000 or more than 120,000 public chains, plus five repertoires with anomalous nucleotide sharing, were excluded from co-occurrence clustering. This is the immuneACCESS table as TCRdb keeps it, with only in-frame sequences that have V and J called. A part of the clones is gone; compared with another copy, unresolved V genes explain less than half, and the rest is unexplained. V, J and clone size are taken as reported in that table, and D and trimming were inferred from the DNA itself. This sample lists about 210,000 clones; 78% were detected once. The ten largest clonotypes hold 0.4% to 0.6% of the sample.

Results the study describes overall, beyond this receptor: The only immune exposure information available for the cohort was CMV serostatus. A few of the identified cytomegalovirus-associated TCR beta chains were confirmed in vitro to be specific for cytomegalovirus antigens. The classifier was reported to diagnose cytomegalovirus status with high specificity and sensitivity in both the original cohort and the validation cohort. Compared with the 666-donor mean, donors in an Asian-associated ancestry cluster had fewer N-insertions in productive TCRs, according to a later genetic analysis. HLA typing was unavailable for some donors at each locus, so association tests used only the typed subset. A further reported finding was that TCR beta sequences accurately predicted the HLA-A and HLA-B alleles for most subjects in the first cohort. In a later analysis, HLA-associated TCR beta chains showed more clonal expansion and lower generation probabilities than non-associated chains that were equally common. A group of highly shared sequence variants was considered likely to be a technical artifact of the sequencing pipeline. Correlated functional status among segregating V segments might be attributable to linkage disequilibrium, but an unknown experimental factor could not be ruled out. Assigning TCR associations to individual alleles was difficult when HLA alleles, especially DR and DQ, strongly co-occurred. V-gene and J-gene trimming of TCR beta chains was associated with a missense DCLRE1C variant in a later genetic analysis, and the association was replicated in an independent cohort. A later analysis reported that several top co-occurrence clusters appeared linked to parvovirus B19, influenza, CMV and Epstein-Barr virus. Because counts were too low, roughly 17 rarely observed V segments, including chromosome 9 orphons, were left out of the earlier analysis of roughly 600 of the donors. At a false discovery rate of 0.05, a later analysis linked about 16,000 TCR beta sequences to specific HLA alleles. It was suggested by the authors that the approach could potentially be generalized to other disease states and immunological phenotypes. While some public TCRs were present in many individuals, most TCR sequences turned up only very rarely across donors. Presence/absence analyses assumed roughly uniform sequencing depth across donors, an assumption that may not hold. Broadly in line with IMGT annotations, most TCR beta V segments showed up in productive rearrangements about 90% or about 30% of the time in an earlier analysis of 587 of the donors. In the study, 150 to 200 TCR beta chains were listed as associated with cytomegalovirus. In a later analysis, most CMV-associated TCR beta chains were found to appear HLA-restricted, with HLA associations seemingly driven largely by CMV exposure. In a later analysis, the rate of TCR association differed among HLA loci, with DRB1 alleles having the most associated TCRs and HLA-C alleles having the fewest. This cohort had only TCR beta chains sequenced, and the lack of alpha or paired-chain data limited which features could be detected. Because the 87-base-pair reads could not distinguish some IMGT-functional V segments, including TRBV6-2 and TRBV6-3, those segments were excluded.

Recombination connected TRBV25-1 to TRBJ2-1; TRBD1 lines up with 7 middle nucleotides. Material for sequencing was PBMCs. The TCR comes from a boy younger than 18 in good health and CMV-seronegative. The sequenced DNA is TGTGCCAGCAGTGAATTGGACAGGTATTCCTACAATGAGCAGTTCTTC. Translated, it reads CASSELDRYSYNEQFF.